This T cell receptor (beta chain) comes out of a study of OX40 agonist ivuxolimab in advanced cancers. V was shortened by 4 bases and J by 3 bases, with 13 bases between the two germline ends. The CDR3 contains 16 residues. Per the germline V gene, CDR1 is MRHNA and CDR2 is SNTAGT. By sample share, this clone is medium-sized. Only in-frame clones appear in the TCRdb table, and some are missing; sequencing was by immunoSEQ multiplex PCR. Here the sample spans around 14,000 clones, 70% to 75% being singletons. Peripheral blood came from all dose cohorts at three timepoints. Specimen: CD4+ or CD8+ T cells sorted from blood, collected in a trial of the OX40 agonist ivuxolimab. This clonotype originated in an adult with an advanced solid tumor such as melanoma, head and neck, liver or kidney cancer. This chain uses TRBV6-4 with TRBJ2-6; the D gene is possibly TRBD1 (6 bases). The CDR3 reads CASSAQSGVGANVLTF. Written as DNA, the CDR3 is TGTGCCAGCAGTGCTCAGTCAGGGGTTGGGGCCAACGTCCTGACTTTC.